Listed below are T cell receptor beta chains from one sample, sequenced in a study of blood T cell repertoires in COVID-19. Clones were sequenced by immunoSEQ multiplex PCR, and TCRdb holds only the in-frame ones, with some missing. Seen here are about 220,000 clones, approximately 86% observed once, and the top ten hold roughly 0.7%. The sample was peripheral blood. The receptors stem from a man aged 40-49 years with acute or convalescent COVID-19. Each CDR3 is given with its conserved first and last residue. The D gene is left open where the match is weak. For some rows the clone size is stated as once, few or many, or as a class when expanded; others skip it.

j_gene	abundance	v_gene	d_gene	CDR3nt	CDR3aa
TRBJ1-1	-	TRBV7-6	TRBD1	TGTGCCAGCAGCTTAACGGCAGGGGGCGAGATCCCTGAAGCTTTCTTT	CASSLTAGGEIPEAFF
TRBJ1-5	-	TRBV6-5	-	TGTGCCAGCAGTCCGGGGGGCGGCAATCAGCCCCAGCATTTT	CASSPGGGNQPQHF
TRBJ2-3	-	TRBV27	-	TGTGCCAGCACCCGGGCAGATACGCAGTATTTT	CASTRADTQYF
TRBJ1-2	-	TRBV19	TRBD1	TGTGCCAGTAGCCCCGGGACAGGTCCCGGCTACACCTTC	CASSPGTGPGYTF
TRBJ1-2	-	TRBV28	-	TGTGCCAGCAGTTTATTTTACAGTACCTACTATGGCTACACCTTC	CASSLFYSTYYGYTF
TRBJ2-1	-	TRBV4-3	-	TGCGCCAGCAGCCAACACGCAGGGGATCTCTACAATGAGCAGTTCTTC	CASSQHAGDLYNEQFF
TRBJ2-5	-	TRBV4-3	TRBD2	TGCGCCAGCAGCCAACTAGGACTAGCGGGGGCACAAGAGACCCAGTACTTC	CASSQLGLAGAQETQYF
TRBJ2-6	-	TRBV4-2	TRBD1	TGTGCCAGCAGCCAAGGTGTCAGGGGGTACTCTGGGGCCAACGTCCTGACTTTC	CASSQGVRGYSGANVLTF
TRBJ2-2	-	TRBV4-1	-	TGCGCCAGCAGCCAAGATTGGGGCAGCACCGGGGAGCTGTTTTTT	CASSQDWGSTGELFF
TRBJ1-5	-	TRBV6-4	-	TGTGCCAGCAGTGCGGAGGCTCGGGGGTCAGGGAGCAATCAGCCCCAGCATTTT	CASSAEARGSGSNQPQHF
TRBJ1-2	-	TRBV6-5	-	TGTGCCAGCAGTTCCCGAGGGGGGGTTAACTATGGCTACACCTTC	CASSSRGGVNYGYTF
TRBJ1-1	-	TRBV5-1	-	TGCGCCAGCAGCTGGCGACAGGACCGGACCACTGAAGCTTTCTTT	CASSWRQDRTTEAFF
TRBJ1-2	-	TRBV24-1	-	TGTGCCACCAGTGATTTCCAGGGTGGCTACACCTTC	CATSDFQGGYTF
TRBJ1-1	-	TRBV3-1/TRBV3-2	TRBD1	TGTGCCAGCAGCCAAGGGGACAGTACTGAAGCTTTCTTT	CASSQGDSTEAFF
TRBJ1-1	-	TRBV7-9	TRBD1	TGTGCCAGCAGCTCGGGACAGGGAGTTTACACTGAAGCTTTCTTT	CASSSGQGVYTEAFF
TRBJ2-4	once	TRBV6-2/TRBV6-3	TRBD1	TGTGCCAGCAGTTACAACTTCGGGACAGGGGAAGCCAAAAACATTCAGTACTTC	CASSYNFGTGEAKNIQYF
TRBJ1-2	-	TRBV28	-	TGTGCCAGCAGTTTGGCCAGGTACTATGGCTACACCTTC	CASSLARYYGYTF
TRBJ2-7	-	TRBV2	-	TGTGCCAGCAGTACAGGGCCCTACGAGCAGTACTTC	CASSTGPYEQYF
TRBJ2-5	-	TRBV5-1	TRBD1	TGCGCCAGCAGCTTGGGGGGCGGACAGGGGAGGCAAGAGACCCAGTACTTC	CASSLGGGQGRQETQYF
TRBJ1-4	once	TRBV7-2	-	TGTGCCAGCAGCTTAGGAAACTACCGAGGGGAAAAACTGTTTTTT	CASSLGNYRGEKLFF
TRBJ1-2	-	TRBV19	-	TGTGCCAGTAGTCCCCTCTGGGAGAACGGCTACACCTTC	CASSPLWENGYTF
TRBJ1-6	-	TRBV28	-	TGTGCCAGCAACCTCCTCGGACTCAATAATTCACCCCTCCACTTT	CASNLLGLNNSPLHF
TRBJ2-4	-	TRBV7-6	TRBD1	TGTGCCAGCAGCTTTCCCCGGGACAGCAATTTAGCCAAAAACATTCAGTACTTC	CASSFPRDSNLAKNIQYF
TRBJ2-1	once	TRBV29-1	-	TGCAGCGTACAGGGGGGGCCCAGGGGGATCGACAATGAGCAGTTCTTC	CSVQGGPRGIDNEQFF
TRBJ2-3	once	TRBV24-1	TRBD1	TGTGCCACCAGTGACCGGGACAGGGAGGTTGTGGATACGCAGTATTTT	CATSDRDREVVDTQYF
TRBJ2-1	-	TRBV6-2/TRBV6-3	TRBD2	TGTGCCAGCAGTTACCCCCTAGCGGGAGGGTACAATGAGCAGTTCTTC	CASSYPLAGGYNEQFF
TRBJ1-1	-	TRBV30	-	TGTGCCTGGGGGATAACAGGTTCTGAAGCTTTCTTT	CAWGITGSEAFF
TRBJ1-1	-	TRBV7-8	-	TGTGCCAGCAGCTTCGTGGAAGTCGGGACTGAAGCTTTCTTT	CASSFVEVGTEAFF
TRBJ2-7	-	TRBV5-1	TRBD2	TGCGCCAGCAGCCCGGGGGGACTCCTCGAGCAGTACTTC	CASSPGGLLEQYF